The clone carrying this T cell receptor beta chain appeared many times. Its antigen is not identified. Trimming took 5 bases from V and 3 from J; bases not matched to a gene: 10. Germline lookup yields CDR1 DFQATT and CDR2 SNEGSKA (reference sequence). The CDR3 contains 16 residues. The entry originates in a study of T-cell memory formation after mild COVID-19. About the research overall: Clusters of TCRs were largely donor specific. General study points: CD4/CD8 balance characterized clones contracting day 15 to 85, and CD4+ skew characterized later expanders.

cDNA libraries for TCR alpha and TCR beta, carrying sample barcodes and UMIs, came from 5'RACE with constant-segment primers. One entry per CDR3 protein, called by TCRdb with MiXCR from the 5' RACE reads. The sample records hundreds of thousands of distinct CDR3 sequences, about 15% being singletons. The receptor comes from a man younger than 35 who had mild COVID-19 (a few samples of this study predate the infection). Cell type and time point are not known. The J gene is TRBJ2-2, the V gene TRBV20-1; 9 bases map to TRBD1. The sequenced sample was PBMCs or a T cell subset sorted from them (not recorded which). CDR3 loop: CSALIPGQGDTGELFF. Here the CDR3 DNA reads TGCAGTGCTCTCATCCCGGGACAGGGTGACACCGGGGAGCTGTTTTTT.